This is a list of T cell receptor beta chains from one sample in a study of cytomegalovirus exposure and HLA in healthy donors. Using immunoSEQ multiplex PCR, the repertoire was profiled, and TCRdb retains in-frame clones only, with some absent. The sample lists about 360,000 clones; 86% were seen once. The specimen sequenced was PBMCs. All receptors derive from a woman younger than 30 in good health and CMV-seronegative. Each CDR3 is given with its conserved first and last residue. Each record gives: D gene, V gene, J gene, CDR3 DNA, CDR3 protein. The D gene is left open where the match is weak.

d_call: TRBD1; v_call: TRBV5-1; j_call: TRBJ2-2; cdr3_nt: TGCGCCAGCAGCTTCGACAGGGGGCAAAGGGTGGCCGGGGAGCTGTTTTTT; cdr3_aa: CASSFDRGQRVAGELFF
d_call: TRBD2; v_call: TRBV2; j_call: TRBJ2-5; cdr3_nt: TGTGCCAGCAGCCCTAGCGGGGAGGAGACCCAGTACTTC; cdr3_aa: CASSPSGEETQYF
d_call: TRBD2; v_call: TRBV27; j_call: TRBJ2-1; cdr3_nt: TGTGCCAGCAGTCTCCCGGGACTAGCGGGGGGTGGTGAGCAGTTCTTC; cdr3_aa: CASSLPGLAGGGEQFF
d_call: TRBD1; v_call: TRBV10-2; j_call: TRBJ1-2; cdr3_nt: TGCGCCAGCAGCCAACGAGGGGGCGTTGGCTATGGCTACACCTTC; cdr3_aa: CASSQRGGVGYGYTF
d_call: TRBD1; v_call: TRBV4-2; j_call: TRBJ1-2; cdr3_nt: TGTGCCAGCAGCCAACCGCCAGGACAGGAGGACTATGGCTACACCTTC; cdr3_aa: CASSQPPGQEDYGYTF
d_call: TRBD2; v_call: TRBV28; j_call: TRBJ2-1; cdr3_nt: TGTGCCAGCACCAGCGGGAGGGCCCTCTCAAATGAGCAGTTCTTC; cdr3_aa: CASTSGRALSNEQFF
d_call: TRBD2; v_call: TRBV4-1; j_call: TRBJ2-7; cdr3_nt: TGCGCCAGCAGCCATTTACCCCCCGCTAGCGGGAGGCTAAGGAACGAGCAGTACTTC; cdr3_aa: CASSHLPPASGRLRNEQYF
d_call: -; v_call: TRBV5-1; j_call: TRBJ2-1; cdr3_nt: TGCGCCAGCAGCTTGGGATTAACAGGGAGGGCCGACAATGAGCAGTTCTTC; cdr3_aa: CASSLGLTGRADNEQFF
d_call: -; v_call: TRBV9; j_call: TRBJ2-2; cdr3_nt: TGTGCCAGCAGCGTGAGCGGGTCGAGCACCGGGGAGCTGTTTTTT; cdr3_aa: CASSVSGSSTGELFF
d_call: -; v_call: TRBV18; j_call: TRBJ1-3; cdr3_nt: TGTGCCAGCTCCCCGCGACAGGACACCATATATTTT; cdr3_aa: CASSPRQDTIYF
d_call: -; v_call: TRBV28; j_call: TRBJ2-7; cdr3_nt: TGTGCCAGCAGTTTTCACAGGGTATTCTACGAGCAGTACTTC; cdr3_aa: CASSFHRVFYEQYF